This T cell receptor beta chain is drawn from a study of blood T cell repertoires in COVID-19. Study information: There were acute and convalescent COVID-19 samples, and they came from the United States, Italy and Spain.

The method was immunoSEQ multiplex PCR; TCRdb's version includes in-frame clones alone and lacks a portion of them. The sample records tens of thousands of clones, 60% to 85% being singletons. V was clipped by 6 bases and J by 3 bases, with 14 bases between them. Germline CDR1 and CDR2: SNHLY and FYNNEI. This CDR3 contains 15 residues. The chain is built from TRBV2 and TRBJ1-4, with TRBD1 as a possible D gene (6 bases). The clonotype originates from a woman of 80 years or more with acute or convalescent COVID-19. Input material: peripheral blood. CDR3 sequence: CASSADRLANEKLFF. CDR3 bases: TGTGCCAGCAGCGCAGACAGGCTCGCTAATGAAAAACTGTTTTTT.